This TCR beta chain was identified during a study of response to subunit inactivated influenza vaccine. Whole-study results and caveats: With each seasonal influenza vaccination, the authors suggested, few new T cells are recruited.

Remarks on this clonotype: The antigen remains unidentified.

The CDR3 has 14 amino acids. V was pared by 5 bases and J by 4 bases, with 12 bases between. Germline CDR1 is SGHAT and CDR2 is FQNNGV. MiXCR was run by TCRdb on the RT-PCR reads, yielding one entry per CDR3 protein. The table lists around 480,000 distinct CDR3 sequences, approximately 11% of them singletons. The starting material was PBMCs from blood, obtained roughly 45 days after vaccination. The J gene is TRBJ1-5, the V gene TRBV11-2, with unresolved D. This clonotype was obtained from a middle-aged man who received an inactivated influenza vaccine. CDR3 sequence: CASSPAGPNQPQHF. CDR3 nucleotides: TGTGCCAGCAGCCCCGCAGGCCCGAATCAGCCCCAGCATTTT.